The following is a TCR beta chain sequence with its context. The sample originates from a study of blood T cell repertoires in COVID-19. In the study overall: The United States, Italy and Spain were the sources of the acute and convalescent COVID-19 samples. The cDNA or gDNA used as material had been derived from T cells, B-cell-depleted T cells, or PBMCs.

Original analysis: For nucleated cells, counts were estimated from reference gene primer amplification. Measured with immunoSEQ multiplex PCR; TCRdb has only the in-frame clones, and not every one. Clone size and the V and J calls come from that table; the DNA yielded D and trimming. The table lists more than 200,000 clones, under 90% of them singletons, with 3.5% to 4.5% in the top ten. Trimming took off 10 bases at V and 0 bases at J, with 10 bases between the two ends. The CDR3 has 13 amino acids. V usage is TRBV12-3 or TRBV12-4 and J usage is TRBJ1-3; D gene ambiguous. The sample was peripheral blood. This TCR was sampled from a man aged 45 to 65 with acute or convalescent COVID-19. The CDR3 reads CAIGLISGNTIYF. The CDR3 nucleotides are TGTGCCATCGGACTGATCTCTGGAAACACCATATATTTT.